The clone carrying this TCR beta chain was seen many times. Its antigen is currently unknown. These data belong to a study of glioma-infiltrating T cells. Study-level results: Above-expected tissue-blood divergence occurred in all gliomas, most in low-grade ones.

Looked up from germline, CDR1 is LGHNA and CDR2 is YNFKEQ. The V gene lost 1 base and the J gene lost 9 bases, with 13 bases spanning the gap. The length of the CDR3 is 14 residues. The iRepertoire nested amplicon-rescue multiplex PCR amplified TCR alpha and beta CDR3s from RNA. MiXCR, run by TCRdb on the multiplex PCR reads, gives a single entry per CDR3 protein. The sample has 45,000 or so distinct CDR3 sequences; 20% to 25% are singletons. This chain connects TRBV4-2 to TRBJ2-1, with D perhaps being TRBD1 or TRBD2 (6 bases each). Sequencing was done on a sample of glioma tissue, nonneoplastic brain tissue, or PBMCs (not recorded which). This clonotype was obtained from a human donor with low-grade glioma or glioblastoma, undergoing nonglioma brain surgery, or in good health (not recorded which). For the CDR3, the DNA is TGTGCCAGCAGCCAAGGGGGGGCAGGGATTGAGCAGTTCTTC. Translated: CASSQGGAGIEQFF.